This is a list of T cell receptor beta chains from one sample in a study of response to subunit inactivated influenza vaccine. TCRdb itself ran the RT-PCR reads through MiXCR, one entry per CDR3 protein. The sample lists 750,000 to 850,000 distinct CDR3 sequences; 15% to 20% were seen once. Source: PBMCs from blood, taken more than 4 days after vaccination. These TCRs come from a man aged 50 or older who received an inactivated influenza vaccine. The CDR3 runs from the conserved cysteine through the conserved F or W. Each record gives: CDR3 DNA, CDR3 protein, clone size, D gene, J gene, V gene. A D gene is named only where the DNA matches it firmly. Not every row has a clone size; where given, it reads once, few, many or a size class.

cdr3_nt: TGCAGTGCTAGAGGTAGTCTTTATAGCAATCAGCCCCAGCATTTT
cdr3_aa: CSARGSLYSNQPQHF
clone_size: few
d_call: NA
j_call: TRBJ1-5
v_call: TRBV20-1

cdr3_nt: TGTGCCATCAGACCCCTAGAGCCCCAGCATTTT
cdr3_aa: CAIRPLEPQHF
clone_size: few
d_call: NA
j_call: TRBJ1-5
v_call: TRBV10-3

cdr3_nt: TGTGCCAGCAGCTTTCTGGCCCTTGGTGGAAACATTCAGTACTTC
cdr3_aa: CASSFLALGGNIQYF
clone_size: many
d_call: NA
j_call: TRBJ2-4
v_call: TRBV12-3/TRBV12-4

cdr3_nt: TGTGCCAGCAGCCTACAGGGGGGATCCAAAAACATTCAGTACTTC
cdr3_aa: CASSLQGGSKNIQYF
clone_size: NA
d_call: TRBD1
j_call: TRBJ2-4
v_call: TRBV11-2

cdr3_nt: TGTGCCAGCAGCTCCCCTCCCGCTTCCGAGCAGTACTTC
cdr3_aa: CASSSPPASEQYF
clone_size: few
d_call: NA
j_call: TRBJ2-7
v_call: TRBV11-2

cdr3_nt: TGTGCCAGCAGCGTCGGAATAGCGGGGGACCTCACAGATACGCAGTATTTT
cdr3_aa: CASSVGIAGDLTDTQYF
clone_size: NA
d_call: TRBD2
j_call: TRBJ2-3
v_call: TRBV5-6

cdr3_nt: TGTGCCAGCAGTTCCCGCGACAGGGCAGGGGAGACCCAGTACTTC
cdr3_aa: CASSSRDRAGETQYF
clone_size: NA
d_call: TRBD1
j_call: TRBJ2-5
v_call: TRBV28

cdr3_nt: TGCAGCGTTGACTTGGCGGGGGGGTCAAATGAGCAGTTCTTC
cdr3_aa: CSVDLAGGSNEQFF
clone_size: NA
d_call: TRBD2
j_call: TRBJ2-1
v_call: TRBV29-1

cdr3_nt: TGCGCCAGCAGCTTTGGTCACAGGGGGCTGTTCTTC
cdr3_aa: CASSFGHRGLFF
clone_size: NA
d_call: TRBD1
j_call: TRBJ2-1
v_call: TRBV5-1

cdr3_nt: TGTGCCAGCAACTCCGGGCCAAGATCTATCGGGGAGCTGTTTTTT
cdr3_aa: CASNSGPRSIGELFF
clone_size: NA
d_call: NA
j_call: TRBJ2-2
v_call: TRBV4-2

cdr3_nt: TGCAGCGTTGGACCACAGGGTTCGGAAAAAGAGACCCAGTACTTC
cdr3_aa: CSVGPQGSEKETQYF
clone_size: few
d_call: NA
j_call: TRBJ2-5
v_call: TRBV29-1

cdr3_nt: TGTGCCAGCAGTTTAAGCGCCAGAGGGGATACGCAGTATTTT
cdr3_aa: CASSLSARGDTQYF
clone_size: few
d_call: NA
j_call: TRBJ2-3
v_call: TRBV28

cdr3_nt: TGTGCTAGCAGCCCGGGTTCGGGCGCGGGGACCCAGTACTTC
cdr3_aa: CASSPGSGAGTQYF
clone_size: NA
d_call: NA
j_call: TRBJ2-5
v_call: TRBV7-7

cdr3_nt: TGTGCCAGCAGCGGACTAGCGGGGGTTGATACGCAGTATTTT
cdr3_aa: CASSGLAGVDTQYF
clone_size: NA
d_call: TRBD2
j_call: TRBJ2-3
v_call: TRBV11-1

cdr3_nt: TGCGCCAGCAGCTCAGCGGGAGTTAGAACCGGGGAGCTGTTTTTT
cdr3_aa: CASSSAGVRTGELFF
clone_size: many
d_call: TRBD2
j_call: TRBJ2-2
v_call: TRBV5-1

cdr3_nt: TGCAGTGCCCAAACGCCTGGAATGAACACCGGGGAGCTGTTTTTT
cdr3_aa: CSAQTPGMNTGELFF
clone_size: NA
d_call: NA
j_call: TRBJ2-2
v_call: TRBV20-1

cdr3_nt: TGCAGCGTTGTACTCCCAATCACCGGGGAGCTGTTTTTT
cdr3_aa: CSVVLPITGELFF
clone_size: NA
d_call: NA
j_call: TRBJ2-2
v_call: TRBV29-1

cdr3_nt: TGTGCCAGCAGCGCAGGGACTAGCGGGACCTACAATGAGCAGTTCTTC
cdr3_aa: CASSAGTSGTYNEQFF
clone_size: NA
d_call: TRBD2
j_call: TRBJ2-1
v_call: TRBV7-8

cdr3_nt: TGTGCCAGCAGTTTATTTGGGATAACCTCCTACGAGCAGTACTTC
cdr3_aa: CASSLFGITSYEQYF
clone_size: NA
d_call: NA
j_call: TRBJ2-7
v_call: TRBV28

cdr3_nt: TGTGCCAGCAGCGTAACAGGAATGAACACTGAAGCTTTCTTT
cdr3_aa: CASSVTGMNTEAFF
clone_size: NA
d_call: NA
j_call: TRBJ1-1
v_call: TRBV9

cdr3_nt: TGTGCCAGCAGTTGGGGGGGGGGCTACACCTTC
cdr3_aa: CASSWGGGYTF
clone_size: NA
d_call: NA
j_call: TRBJ1-2
v_call: TRBV6-5

cdr3_nt: TGTGCCAGCAGTGACGTTGGCCAGGGCAATTCACCCCTCCACTTT
cdr3_aa: CASSDVGQGNSPLHF
clone_size: few
d_call: NA
j_call: TRBJ1-6
v_call: TRBV6-4

cdr3_nt: TGCGCCAGCAGCTTGGACCAGGGTGGGGGGACTGAAGCTTTCTTT
cdr3_aa: CASSLDQGGGTEAFF
clone_size: NA
d_call: NA
j_call: TRBJ1-1
v_call: TRBV5-1

cdr3_nt: TGTGCCAGCAGCCAACTAGCGGAGGTAGATACGCAGTATTTT
cdr3_aa: CASSQLAEVDTQYF
clone_size: few
d_call: TRBD2
j_call: TRBJ2-3
v_call: TRBV7-9

cdr3_nt: TGTGCCAGCTGGACAGGGGTTGACTATGGCTACACCTTC
cdr3_aa: CASWTGVDYGYTF
clone_size: NA
d_call: TRBD1
j_call: TRBJ1-2
v_call: TRBV6-6

cdr3_nt: TGTGCCATCGGAACGGGACTAGCGGGACGCGAGACCTACAATGAGCAGTTCTTC
cdr3_aa: CAIGTGLAGRETYNEQFF
clone_size: few
d_call: TRBD2
j_call: TRBJ2-1
v_call: TRBV10-3

cdr3_nt: TGCAGTGCACCCCCTTGGTGGGAGGGGTACCAAGAGACCCAGTACTTC
cdr3_aa: CSAPPWWEGYQETQYF
clone_size: NA
d_call: TRBD2
j_call: TRBJ2-5
v_call: TRBV20-1

cdr3_nt: TGTGCCAGCAGCACCCCCGACGGGGGCTCTGGCTACACCTTC
cdr3_aa: CASSTPDGGSGYTF
clone_size: few
d_call: NA
j_call: TRBJ1-2
v_call: TRBV6-1

cdr3_nt: TGTGCCAGCAGCCCCCAAGGGACTAGACGCTACGAGCAGTACTTC
cdr3_aa: CASSPQGTRRYEQYF
clone_size: few
d_call: TRBD2
j_call: TRBJ2-7
v_call: TRBV12-3/TRBV12-4

cdr3_nt: TGTGCCATCGGGGACAGGGGGATATCCTACAATGAGCAGTTCTTC
cdr3_aa: CAIGDRGISYNEQFF
clone_size: NA
d_call: TRBD1
j_call: TRBJ2-1
v_call: TRBV24-1

cdr3_nt: TGCAGTGCTAAGCGGGGAACTAATGAAAAACTGTTTTTT
cdr3_aa: CSAKRGTNEKLFF
clone_size: NA
d_call: NA
j_call: TRBJ1-4
v_call: TRBV20-1

cdr3_nt: TGTGCCATCAGTTCGACTAGCGGGAGGGGTGTGTCCACAGATACGCAGTATTTT
cdr3_aa: CAISSTSGRGVSTDTQYF
clone_size: few
d_call: TRBD2
j_call: TRBJ2-3
v_call: TRBV10-3

cdr3_nt: TGCGCCAGCAGCCACACAGGGGAAGGCACAGATACGCAGTATTTT
cdr3_aa: CASSHTGEGTDTQYF
clone_size: few
d_call: TRBD1
j_call: TRBJ2-3
v_call: TRBV5-1

cdr3_nt: TGTGCCAGCAGTTTATCAGTTTCTGGAAACACCATATATTTT
cdr3_aa: CASSLSVSGNTIYF
clone_size: NA
d_call: NA
j_call: TRBJ1-3
v_call: TRBV12-3/TRBV12-4

cdr3_nt: TGCAGTGCGCGGACTAGCGGAGGGATCTACGAGCAGTACTTC
cdr3_aa: CSARTSGGIYEQYF
clone_size: few
d_call: TRBD2
j_call: TRBJ2-7
v_call: TRBV20-1

cdr3_nt: TGTGCCAGCTCGAAGGCGAATGAGCAGTTCTTC
cdr3_aa: CASSKANEQFF
clone_size: NA
d_call: NA
j_call: TRBJ2-1
v_call: TRBV18

cdr3_nt: TGCGCCAGCAGCCAAGATCCAGCGGGAGAGCAGTTCTTC
cdr3_aa: CASSQDPAGEQFF
clone_size: NA
d_call: TRBD2
j_call: TRBJ2-1
v_call: TRBV4-3

cdr3_nt: TGCAGTGGAAATTACAGGGTGAGCACTGAAGCTTTCTTT
cdr3_aa: CSGNYRVSTEAFF
clone_size: NA
d_call: NA
j_call: TRBJ1-1
v_call: TRBV20-1

cdr3_nt: TGTGCCAGCAGCTTAAGGACAGCAGCCTCCTTCTTC
cdr3_aa: CASSLRTAASFF
clone_size: few
d_call: NA
j_call: TRBJ2-7
v_call: TRBV7-2

cdr3_nt: TGCAGTGCTAGGGAGGTTAGCGGGGGGTCCTACAATGAGCAGTTCTTC
cdr3_aa: CSAREVSGGSYNEQFF
clone_size: few
d_call: TRBD2
j_call: TRBJ2-1
v_call: TRBV20-1

cdr3_nt: TGCAGTGCTAGAGTTACCAGCAATCAGCCCCAGCATTTT
cdr3_aa: CSARVTSNQPQHF
clone_size: NA
d_call: NA
j_call: TRBJ1-5
v_call: TRBV20-1